The present TCR beta chain was sequenced within a study of T cells in Graves' hyperthyroidism and ophthalmopathy. The table lists this clonotype with many counts. CDR1 and CDR2 from the germline V gene are MDHEN and SYDVKM. The CDR3 consists of 11 residues. With 8 bases removed from V and 10 bases from J, the gap between germline ends came to 12 bases. RNA transcripts gave rise to amplified TCR beta CDR3 regions. When the TCR CDR3 underwent first-round RT-PCR, the HTBI primer set was used. MiXCR, applied by TCRdb to the multiplex PCR reads, yields one record per CDR3 protein. The data hold 300,000 to 400,000 distinct CDR3 sequences, with 13% observed a single time.

The sequenced sample consisted of blood. The clonotype was recovered from a woman aged 18-29 years with Graves' hyperthyroidism. The chain recombines TRBV28 with TRBJ2-1, with a tentative D call TRBD1 (6 bases). The CDR3, as DNA: TGTGCCAGCCAAATCCAGGGGGAGCAGTTCTTC. This encodes CASQIQGEQFF.